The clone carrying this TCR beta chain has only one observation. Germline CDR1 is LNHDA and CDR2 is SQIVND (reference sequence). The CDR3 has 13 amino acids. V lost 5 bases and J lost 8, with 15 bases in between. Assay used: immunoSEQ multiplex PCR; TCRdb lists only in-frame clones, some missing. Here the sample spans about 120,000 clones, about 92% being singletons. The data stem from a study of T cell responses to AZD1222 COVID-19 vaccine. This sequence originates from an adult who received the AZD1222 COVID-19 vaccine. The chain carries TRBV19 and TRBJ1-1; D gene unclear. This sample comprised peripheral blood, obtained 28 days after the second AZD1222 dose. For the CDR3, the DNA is TGTGCCAGTAGTTCCCCCTTTAGCCGGGAAGCTTTCTTT. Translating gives CASSSPFSREAFF.